A single sample is the source of the 23 T cell receptor beta chains below, sequenced in a study of T cell repertoires in cytomegalovirus infection. Their cognate antigens are unknown. A single record per CDR3 protein comes from TCRdb applying MiXCR to the reads. This table holds around 71,000 distinct CDR3 sequences, 20% found once. Specimen: CD8+ T cells from cultured PBMCs, collected from culture after CMV antigen stimulation. These receptors were taken from a human donor in good health (CMV status not recorded). Some clones in this sample may be carry-over from other donors' samples.

V usage is TRBV7-2 and J usage is TRBJ2-5; no firm D call. The CDR3 is 13 residues long. The germline V gene encodes CDR1 SGHTA and CDR2 FQGNSA. Trimming took 1 base from V and 7 from J, leaving 10 bases between them. As DNA, the CDR3 is TGTGCCAGCAGCTTAGGGCGGAAGGGGACCCAGTACTTC. This sequence encodes CASSLGRKGTQYF.

This clonotype was counted a few times. This chain connects TRBV5-5 to TRBJ2-1; D not certain. Germline assignment: CDR1 SGHKS and CDR2 YYEKEE (reference sequence). The CDR3 is 12 amino acids. V lost 2 bases and J lost 7, with 7 bases in between. In nucleotides, the CDR3 is TGTGCCAGCAGCTTAGTCCCTAATGAGCAGTTCTTC. It yields the protein CASSLVPNEQFF.

This clonotype came up many times. The chain uses TRBV7-2 and TRBJ1-2, with D tentatively TRBD1 (5 bases). The germline V and J ends were trimmed by 5 bases and 4 bases, with 8 bases remaining between them. Germline V gene lookup returns CDR1 SGHTA and CDR2 FQGNSA. The CDR3 is made up of 12 amino acids. The CDR3 DNA is TGTGCCAGCAGCCGGGACGGCTATGGCTACACCTTC. Protein sequence: CASSRDGYGYTF.

The chain couples TRBV4-3 to TRBJ1-2, with D perhaps matching TRBD1 (5 bases). V was shortened by 3 bases and J by 0 bases, with 8 bases between the two germline ends. Germline CDR1 reads LGHNA; CDR2 reads YSLEER. The CDR3 consists of 14 residues. This chain's CDR3 is CASSHDRANYGYTF. Here the CDR3 DNA reads TGCGCCAGCAGCCACGACAGAGCTAACTATGGCTACACCTTC.

This sequence joins TRBV6-1 and TRBJ2-1, with TRBD1 matching over 10 bases. Germline V CDR1 and CDR2: MNHNS, SASEGT. The CDR3 contains 15 residues. The J segment lost 3 bases and the V segment lost 5 bases, leaving 4 bases of the junction unmatched. CDR3 nucleotides: TGTGCCAGCAGTCCGACAGGGGGCTACTACAATGAGCAGTTCTTC. Translation: CASSPTGGYYNEQFF.

This clonotype was seen only a few times. This chain connects TRBV7-8 to TRBJ2-2; no clear D. Trimming shortened V by 8 bases and J by 1 base, and 5 bases separated the two germline ends. There are 12 residues in the CDR3. The germline gives CDR1 SGHVS, CDR2 FQNEAQ. The CDR3: CASLENTGELFF. CDR3 DNA sequence: TGTGCCAGCTTAGAGAACACCGGGGAGCTGTTTTTT.

This chain uses TRBV27 with TRBJ1-5; D might be TRBD1 (5 bases). V was trimmed by 8 bases and J by 1 base, leaving 15 bases between them. CDR1 is MNHEY and CDR2 is SMNVEV in the germline V gene (reference sequence). CDR3 length: 15 amino acids. CDR3 protein: CASSLGTASNQPQHF. CDR3 coding DNA: TGTGCCAGCTCCCTCGGGACGGCAAGCAATCAGCCCCAGCATTTT.

The chain joins TRBV7-8 to TRBJ1-1; D is ambiguous. Germline V gives CDR1 SGHVS, CDR2 FQNEAQ. The V and J ends lost 0 bases and 5 bases respectively, with 13 bases between them. This CDR3 contains 15 residues. Here the CDR3 reads CASSLARGGGTEAFF. Here the CDR3 DNA reads TGTGCCAGCAGCTTAGCGCGGGGAGGTGGGACTGAAGCTTTCTTT.

This clonotype has ten or more counts. The chain combines TRBV7-2 with TRBJ2-1, with a possible D match to TRBD1 (6 bases). Looked up from germline, CDR1 is SGHTA and CDR2 is FQGNSA. CDR3 length: 13 amino acids. Trimming pared 4 bases from V and 6 bases from J, leaving 10 bases between. The CDR3 reads CASSSDRSNEQFF. DNA for the CDR3: TGTGCCAGCAGCTCAGACAGGTCCAATGAGCAGTTCTTC.

V usage is TRBV5-6 and J usage is TRBJ2-2; 8 nucleotides agree with TRBD2. Germline V lookup: CDR1 SGHDT, CDR2 YYEEEE. The CDR3 sequence is 17 residues long. After removal of 1 base from V and 0 bases from J, the junction contained 5 bases not matched to a gene. The CDR3 region is CASSLMGAGANTGELFF. The CDR3 bases are TGTGCCAGCAGCTTGATGGGAGCGGGGGCGAACACCGGGGAGCTGTTTTTT.

This clonotype was picked up a small number of times. The chain recombines TRBV7-2 with TRBJ2-2; no clear D gene. This CDR3 region has 13 residues. Trimming removed 5 bases at V and 4 bases at J, with 8 bases between. The V gene's germline CDR1 is SGHTA and CDR2 FQGNSA. As DNA, the CDR3 is TGTGCCAGCAGCCCCTTGGGCACCGGGGAGCTGTTTTTT. This gives the protein CASSPLGTGELFF.

The gene calls are TRBV2 and TRBJ2-1; D is uncertain. The germline gives CDR1 SNHLY, CDR2 FYNNEI. The CDR3 totals 14 residues. Trimming took off 3 bases at V and 10 bases at J, with 16 bases between the two ends. CDR3 in DNA: TGTGCCAGCAGTGATGGCCTAGGCGTCTGGGAGCAGTTCTTC. Its protein is CASSDGLGVWEQFF.

The genes are TRBV6-5 and TRBJ1-1; D remains ambiguous. Germline lookup yields CDR1 MNHEY and CDR2 SVGAGI. The V end lost 2 bases, the J end lost 7 bases, and 11 bases lay between the germline ends. The CDR3 is 13 residues long. In nucleotides, the CDR3 is TGTGCCAGCAGTTACCTTGAAACTAATGAAGCTTTCTTT. Protein sequence: CASSYLETNEAFF.

This clonotype came up a few times. In DNA, the CDR3 is TGTGCCAGCAGTTACTCTGCAGGACAGGGGGAAGGCGGGGAGCTGTTTTTT. Protein sequence: CASSYSAGQGEGGELFF. This chain joins TRBV6-6 and TRBJ2-2; 10 nucleotides align to TRBD1. This CDR3 is 17 amino acids long. Germline assignment: CDR1 MNHNY and CDR2 SVGAGI (reference sequence). Unmatched junction bases numbered 8, after V lost 0 bases and J lost 7 bases.

The chain uses TRBV12-3 or TRBV12-4 and TRBJ2-3; 10 bases fit TRBD1. Unmatched junction bases numbered 5, after V lost 6 bases and J lost 2 bases. The CDR3 contains 15 residues. The CDR3 DNA sequence: TGTGCCAGCAGCACGGGACAGGGGTTCACAGATACGCAGTATTTT. Translated, it gives CASSTGQGFTDTQYF.

V gene TRBV20-1 combines with J gene TRBJ1-5; maybe TRBD1 (5 bases). This CDR3 has 11 residues. V lost 6 bases and J 11 bases, leaving 14 bases between the germline ends. Germline CDR1 DFQATT, CDR2 SNEGSKA (reference sequence). The CDR3 nucleotides read TGCAGTGCAGGGGACTTTTTCGCCCAGCATTTT. This sequence encodes CSAGDFFAQHF.

The CDR3 loop reads CASSDGDPPVGAFF. CDR3 DNA sequence: TGTGCCAGCAGCGATGGGGACCCCCCCGTCGGAGCTTTCTTT. The chain joins TRBV13 to TRBJ1-1, with a weak D call TRBD1 (5 bases). The germline gives CDR1 PRHDT, CDR2 FYEKMQ (reference sequence). The V gene lost 5 bases and the J gene lost 10 bases, with 20 bases spanning the gap. This CDR3 is built from 14 residues.

The table lists this clonotype with a few counts. V and J are TRBV6-1 and TRBJ1-2; the match to TRBD1 covers 8 bases. V shed 7 bases, J shed 6 bases, and the junction held 7 bases outside the gene matches. This CDR3 comprises 13 residues. Per the germline V gene, CDR1 is MNHNS and CDR2 is SASEGT. CDR3 DNA sequence: TGTGCCAGCACCCACAGGGGGGCGGATGGCTACACCTTC. Translating it yields CASTHRGADGYTF.

In the case of this clonotype: A much larger clone differs from this one at a single base, so this may be a read error. CDR3: CASSPRDNYEQYF. Written as DNA, the CDR3 is TGTGCCAGCAGTCCCCGGGACAACTACGAGCAGTACTTC. V is TRBV6-2 or TRBV6-3 and J is TRBJ2-7; maybe TRBD1 (6 bases). The CDR3 has 13 amino acids. V was shortened by 5 bases and J by 3 bases, with 11 bases between the two germline ends. From germline, CDR1 is MNHEY and CDR2 SVGEGT.

This clonotype occurred a few times. A read error may produce the germline difference seen at one junction end. The chain links TRBV6-1 to TRBJ1-2; D remains unclear. The CDR3 is 10 amino acids. Germline V gene lookup returns CDR1 MNHNS and CDR2 SASEGT. Written as DNA, the CDR3 is TGTGCCAGCAGTACGCCCGAGGGCAGATTC. This gives the protein CASSTPEGRF.

This clonotype was seen more than once but under ten times. The gene calls are TRBV12-3 or TRBV12-4 and TRBJ2-5, with D perhaps TRBD2 (6 bases). CDR3 length equals 13 residues. V was pared by 3 bases and J by 5 bases, with 10 bases between. CDR3 region: CASSFGLTETQYF. The DNA for the CDR3 is TGTGCCAGCAGTTTTGGACTAACGGAGACCCAGTACTTC.

This clonotype was recorded a few times. The chain couples TRBV7-6 to TRBJ1-4; D remains unclear. V was trimmed by 2 bases and J by 3 bases, leaving 7 bases between them. This CDR3 spans 14 amino acids. Germline-derived CDR1 and CDR2 are SGHVS and FNYEAQ. The CDR3 here is CASSLKSPNEKLFF. CDR3 DNA: TGTGCCAGCAGCTTAAAGTCACCTAATGAAAAACTGTTTTTT.

In its sample, this clonotype was seen a few times. The J gene is TRBJ1-2, the V gene TRBV4-3; D uncertain. The germline V and J ends were trimmed by 0 bases and 8 bases, with 16 bases remaining between them. This CDR3 has 15 amino acids. CDR1 and CDR2 from the germline V gene are LGHNA and YSLEER. Here the CDR3 DNA reads TGCGCCAGCAGCCAAGATACGCATCTTCAGGACGGCTACACCTTC. It codes for CASSQDTHLQDGYTF.